A single sample gave rise to the 26 T cell receptor beta chains below, sequenced in a study of control samples from healthy donors and cancer patients (dated by TCRdb to about 2020). Library preparation was by the immunoSEQ multiplex PCR assay. TCRdb carries this immuneACCESS record with in-frame sequences only. Its versions omit some clonotypes, under half of them owing to an unresolved V gene in the studies checked, with the rest unexplained. For this sample the table gives 90,000 to 100,000 clones, of which around 85% were detected only once. Clones ranked in the top ten supply more than 30% of the sample. The sequenced sample consisted of PBMCs. Receptors originate from a man aged 70 or older with lung cancer.

The chain is built from TRBV29-1 and TRBJ1-1, with D tentatively TRBD1 (6 bases). This CDR3 is 11 amino acids long. CDR1 is SQVTM and CDR2 is ANQGSEA in the germline V gene. V was pared by 6 bases and J by 5 bases, with 10 bases between. CDR3 sequence (DNA): TGCAGCGTACACAGGGAAACTGAAGCTTTCTTT. Amino acids: CSVHRETEAFF.

Only one count was recorded for this clone. This chain uses TRBV6-6 with TRBJ2-7; 9 nucleotides agree with TRBD1. CDR1 and CDR2 from the germline V gene are MNHNY and SVGAGI (reference sequence). Germline trimming cut 7 bases from V and 5 bases from J; bases unmatched to any gene: 6. There are 13 residues in the CDR3. The CDR3, as DNA: TGTGCCAGCACCAGACAGGGGGGCAACGAGCAGTACTTC. Encoded protein: CASTRQGGNEQYF.

The V gene is TRBV19, the J gene TRBJ1-2; tentative D call: TRBD1 (6 bases). Per the germline V gene, CDR1 is LNHDA and CDR2 is SQIVND (reference sequence). The ends were cut back, 4 bases at V and 7 bases at J, with 13 bases in the middle. The CDR3 length is 13 residues. CDR3 region: CASSTEYRAGYTF. CDR3 nucleotide sequence: TGTGCCAGTAGTACCGAATACAGGGCTGGCTACACCTTC.

In its sample, this clone was seen once. The chain combines TRBV7-9 with TRBJ1-1; tentatively, D is TRBD1 (5 bases). This CDR3 contains 13 residues. The V and J ends lost 4 bases and 6 bases respectively, with 12 bases between them. Germline CDR1 and CDR2: SEHNR and FQNEAQ (reference sequence). The CDR3 bases are TGTGCCAGCAGCTATATCCGGGACCCTGAAGCTTTCTTT. The encoded protein is CASSYIRDPEAFF.

The chain is built from TRBV7-2 and TRBJ1-5; D uncertain. This CDR3 is 15 amino acids long. Germline CDR1 SGHTA, CDR2 FQGNSA. V lost 2 bases and J lost 3, with 11 bases in between. The CDR3 DNA sequence: TGTGCCAGCAGCTTATTTGGGCAGAACAATCAGCCCCAGCATTTT. Its translation: CASSLFGQNNQPQHF. Supplemented by reference TRBV7-2 and TRBJ1-5, the full variable domain reads GAGVSQSPSNKVTEKGKDVELRCDPISGHTALYWYRQSLGQGLEFLIYFQGNSAPDKSGLPSDRFSAERTGGSVSTLTIQRTQQEDSAVYLCASSLFGQNNQPQHFGDGTRLSIL.

The V gene is TRBV23-1, the J gene TRBJ2-6; tentative D call: TRBD1 (5 bases). TRBV23-1 qualifies as an ORF whose function is uncertain. This CDR3 spans 22 amino acids. V lost 0 bases to trimming and J lost 0 bases, with 24 bases between them. CDR3 region: CASSQSYVARDRSYSGANVLTF. The DNA of the CDR3 is TGCGCCAGCAGTCAATCGTACGTCGCAAGAGACAGAAGTTACTCTGGGGCCAACGTCCTGACTTTC.

The V and J genes are TRBV7-3 and TRBJ1-2; possibly TRBD1 for D (5 bases). V lost 4 bases, J lost 9 bases, and 15 bases lay in between. Germline V gene lookup returns CDR1 SGHTA and CDR2 FQGTGA. The CDR3 totals 13 residues. DNA for the CDR3: TGTGCCAGCAGCTCCCCAGGGTCCCACAGCTACACCTTC. Protein: CASSSPGSHSYTF.

The chain uses TRBV6-5 and TRBJ1-1; no clear D. The CDR3 has 16 residues. V lost 2 bases and J 0 bases, leaving 13 bases between the germline ends. Germline CDR1 MNHEY, CDR2 SVGAGI. In nucleotides, the CDR3 is TGTGCCAGCAGTTACGGGCTGGGGAGGGTGAACACTGAAGCTTTCTTT. Residues: CASSYGLGRVNTEAFF.

This chain connects TRBV4-1 to TRBJ2-1; 11 bases are a match to TRBD2. V shed 0 bases and J 8 bases; nucleotides not matched to a gene: 6. Germline values: CDR1 MGHRA, CDR2 YSYEKL. The CDR3 has 16 residues. The CDR3 sequence is CASSQDIAGGLYEQFF. CDR3 sequence (DNA): TGCGCCAGCAGCCAAGATATAGCGGGGGGGCTCTATGAGCAGTTCTTC.

This chain joins TRBV5-1 and TRBJ2-5; 8 nucleotides align to TRBD2. The CDR3 is made up of 15 amino acids. Trimming removed 0 bases from V and 4 bases from J; junction bases left unmatched: 5. Germline loops: CDR1 SGHRS, CDR2 YFSETQ. CDR3 sequence (DNA): TGCGCCAGCAGCTTGGGAGCGGGGGACGTAGAGACCCAGTACTTC. Protein product: CASSLGAGDVETQYF.

The chain links TRBV7-2 to TRBJ2-7; TRBD2 is a possible D gene (6 bases). The CDR3 contains 15 residues. Trimming took 8 bases from V and 3 from J, leaving 20 bases between them. Germline V gives CDR1 SGHTA, CDR2 FQGNSA. CDR3 nucleotides: TGTGCCAGCCGACAAACATTGGGGGGAGTCTACGAGCAGTACTTC. Residues: CASRQTLGGVYEQYF.

The chain couples TRBV3-1 (or the pseudogene TRBV3-2) to TRBJ2-7; 13 bases are a match to TRBD2. CDR1 is LGHDT, CDR2 YNNKEL, per germline (reference sequence). The CDR3 extends over 18 amino acids. V gave up 1 base and J gave up 0 bases; unmatched junction bases: 6. The CDR3 DNA reads as TGTGCCAGCAGCCAAGGACTAGCGGGGGGCACCAACTCCTACGAGCAGTACTTC. Its translation: CASSQGLAGGTNSYEQYF.

The gene calls are TRBV7-3 and TRBJ2-1; 10 bases are shared with TRBD2. Per the germline V gene, CDR1 is SGHTA and CDR2 is FQGTGA. This CDR3 has 16 amino acids. Trimming removed 3 bases from V and 6 bases from J; junction bases left unmatched: 8. The CDR3 coding sequence is TGTGCCAGCAGCTTCACCGGGACTAGCGTTCTCAATGAGCAGTTCTTC. Translation gives CASSFTGTSVLNEQFF. Full variable domain (rest looked up from reference TRBV7-3 and TRBJ2-1): GAGVSQTPSNKVTEKGKYVELRCDPISGHTALYWYRQSLGQGPEFLIYFQGTGAADDSGLPNDRFFAVRPEGSVSTLKIQRTERGDSAVYLCASSFTGTSVLNEQFFGPGTRLTVL.

The V call is TRBV5-1, the J call TRBJ1-6; 10 bases are a match to TRBD1. V lost 3 bases to trimming and J lost 14 bases; unmatched junction nucleotides: 23. CDR1 and CDR2 from the germline V gene are SGHRS and YFSETQ. This CDR3 region has 19 residues. CDR3 DNA: TGCGCCAGCAGCTCGCCCGGACAGGGGGAGACCCATAGTAGGAAGGCCCTCCACTTT. Protein product: CASSSPGQGETHSRKALHF. The full variable domain, rest sourced from reference TRBV5-1 and TRBJ1-6, is KAGVTQTPRYLIKTRGQQVTLSCSPISGHRSVSWYQQTPGQGLQFLFEYFSETQRNKGNFPGRFSGRQFSNSRSEMNVSTLELGDSALYLCASSSPGQGETHSRKALHFGNGTRLTVT.

This clone was seen a single time. This chain joins TRBV19 and TRBJ1-5, with 12 positions matching TRBD1. The CDR3 contains 18 residues. The V segment lost 2 bases and the J segment 6 bases; nucleotides outside the gene matches: 11. Germline V gene sequence: CDR1 LNHDA, CDR2 SQIVND (reference sequence). Here the CDR3 reads CASSISIVGTGGGQPQHF. CDR3 DNA sequence: TGTGCCAGTAGTATAAGCATCGTGGGGACAGGGGGCGGTCAGCCCCAGCATTTT.

CDR3 in amino acids: CATSVQWGGTEAFF. The DNA of the CDR3 is TGTGCCACCAGCGTACAGTGGGGCGGCACTGAAGCTTTCTTT. The rearrangement links TRBV15 to TRBJ1-1; possible D gene TRBD1, 5 bases. The V gene lost 5 bases and the J gene lost 4 bases, with 14 bases spanning the gap. Looked up from germline, CDR1 is LNHNV and CDR2 is YYDKDF (reference sequence). This CDR3 comprises 14 residues.

This clone was seen just once. The chain couples TRBV6-2 or TRBV6-3 to TRBJ1-6, with 7 bases matching TRBD1. This CDR3 has 13 residues. With 6 bases clipped from V and 9 bases from J, the junction kept 5 bases outside the gene matches. Germline CDR1 MNHEY, CDR2 SVGEGT. The CDR3 sequence: CASSDREGSPLHF. CDR3 DNA: TGTGCCAGCAGCGACAGGGAGGGTTCACCCCTCCACTTT.

Concerning this clone: Other nucleotide sequences in the sample specify the same CDR3. The CDR3 coding sequence is TGTGCCAGCAGCGGCCAGGGGGCGGGCGAGCAGTACTTC. This encodes CASSGQGAGEQYF. V usage is TRBV9 and J usage is TRBJ2-7; 8 bases match TRBD1. Germline V CDR1 and CDR2: SGDLS, YYNGEE. The V segment lost 3 bases and the J segment 6 bases; nucleotides outside the gene matches: 5. CDR3 length equals 13 residues.

The chain is built from TRBV6-5 and TRBJ2-6; D is unclear. Between the trimmed V and J ends, which lost 5 bases and 4 bases, there was a span of 9 bases. CDR3 length equals 14 residues. Germline loops: CDR1 MNHEY, CDR2 SVGAGI. The CDR3 DNA follows: TGTGCCAGCAGTACGATCCGGGGGGCCAACGTCCTGACTTTC. This encodes CASSTIRGANVLTF.

V and J are TRBV27 and TRBJ1-5, with 11 nucleotides matching TRBD1. V trimming: 6 bases; J trimming: 7 bases; junction bases outside the gene matches: 5. CDR1 is MNHEY and CDR2 is SMNVEV in the germline V gene (reference sequence). The CDR3 is 14 amino acids. The CDR3 is CASRDRGPQQPQHF. The CDR3 DNA reads as TGTGCCAGCAGGGACAGGGGGCCCCAGCAGCCCCAGCATTTT.

The rearrangement links TRBV15 to TRBJ1-5; weak D call: TRBD1 (5 bases). The CDR3 spans 16 residues. CDR1 is LNHNV, CDR2 YYDKDF, per germline (reference sequence). V lost 0 bases to trimming and J lost 7 bases, with 16 bases between them. DNA of the CDR3: TGTGCCACCAGCAGAGATCAGGCAGGGCGTAGGCAGCCCCAGCATTTT. Translated: CATSRDQAGRRQPQHF.

The chain links TRBV4-1 to TRBJ1-3, with a tentative D call TRBD1 (5 bases). V dropped 0 bases and J dropped 0 bases, with 9 bases sitting between them. This CDR3 is 16 amino acids long. Germline CDR1 MGHRA, CDR2 YSYEKL. The CDR3, as DNA: TGCGCCAGCAGCCAAGAGCGGGGCCCCTCTGGAAACACCATATATTTT. Protein product: CASSQERGPSGNTIYF.

The chain couples TRBV24-1 to TRBJ1-6; TRBD1 matches 10 bases. This CDR3 region has 15 residues. Trimming cost V 2 bases and J 7 bases; bases outside gene matches: 1. CDR1 is KGHDR and CDR2 is SFDVKD in the germline V gene. The CDR3 region has the DNA TGTGCCACCAGTGATTCGACAGGGGGCAATTCACCCCTCCACTTT. Translated, it gives CATSDSTGGNSPLHF.

This chain links TRBV28 with TRBJ1-1, with D perhaps matching TRBD1 (6 bases). The CDR3 runs 12 residues. The germline V and J ends were trimmed by 3 bases and 8 bases, with 10 bases remaining between them. Germline V gives CDR1 MDHEN, CDR2 SYDVKM. The CDR3 is CASSFLGQEAFF. The CDR3 nucleotides are TGTGCCAGCAGTTTCCTAGGACAGGAAGCTTTCTTT.

The rearrangement joins TRBV19 to TRBJ2-3; no clear D gene. The CDR3 has 14 amino acids. V dropped 7 bases and J dropped 9 bases, with 20 bases sitting between them. Germline V CDR1 and CDR2: LNHDA, SQIVND (reference sequence). This CDR3 reads CASTTPRPPLTQYF. CDR3 sequence (DNA): TGTGCCAGTACTACCCCACGGCCTCCCCTAACGCAGTATTTT.

This clone has a handful of counts. V and J are TRBV6-2 or TRBV6-3 and TRBJ2-2; D is unclear. Looked up from germline, CDR1 is MNHEY and CDR2 is SVGEGT. Trimming cost V 4 bases and J 1 base, with 10 bases left between them. The CDR3 has 15 amino acids. The DNA for the CDR3 is TGTGCCAGCAGTTCCCATACACGGAACACCGGGGAGCTGTTTTTT. Its protein product is CASSSHTRNTGELFF.